Reported below is one T cell receptor beta chain. The antigen is unknown. These data come from a study of T cell responses to AZD1222 COVID-19 vaccine. Study-wide points: Spike-specific TCR repertoires showed rising breadth and depth after two AZD1222 doses. Just a handful of AZD1222 recipients tested seropositive at baseline. CD4 TCRs associated with vaccination spanned spike, dominating at 160-218 and 743-854.

The data were produced by immunoSEQ multiplex PCR, yet TCRdb's version contains in-frame clones alone and is incomplete. Among 130,000 to 150,000 clones, 85% to 90% were seen once, and the ten largest hold about 4.8%. This CDR3 is built from 14 residues. With 8 bases removed from V and 4 bases from J, the gap between germline ends came to 17 bases. Germline CDR1 reads MDHEN; CDR2 reads SYDVKM. The source of this sequence is an adult who received the AZD1222 COVID-19 vaccine. The sequenced sample was peripheral blood, obtained 28 days after the second AZD1222 dose. The chain carries TRBV28 and TRBJ1-2; D perhaps matches TRBD1 (6 bases). CDR3 protein: CASAQQGFGYGYTF. DNA for the CDR3: TGTGCCAGCGCCCAACAGGGTTTCGGCTATGGCTACACCTTC.